Detailed here is one T cell receptor (beta chain). Its antigen is currently unknown. CDR3 length equals 14 residues. Unmatched junction bases numbered 7, after V lost 8 bases and J lost 4 bases. Template switching supplied a universal primer site; unique molecular identifiers were carried on the cDNA. TCRdb used MiXCR to reprocess the 5' RACE reads, holding one entry per CDR3 protein. The table has about 720,000 distinct CDR3 sequences, around 8.6% seen once. This record belongs to a study of identical twins. General study points: Cord blood beta clonotypes present at high abundance carried fewer insertions; no such pattern appeared in memory repertoires.

The donors were all healthy and Caucasian. In addition, the sample was reused for a study of yellow fever vaccine responses in identical twins.

This receptor was obtained from a woman aged 18-29 years in good health. The gene calls are TRBV12-3 or TRBV12-4 and TRBJ1-4; 7 nucleotides agree with TRBD1. Sample: PBMCs. CDR3 DNA sequence: TGTGCCAGCCAGGGGGGGCTGATTAATGAAAAACTGTTTTTT. This sequence encodes CASQGGLINEKLFF.